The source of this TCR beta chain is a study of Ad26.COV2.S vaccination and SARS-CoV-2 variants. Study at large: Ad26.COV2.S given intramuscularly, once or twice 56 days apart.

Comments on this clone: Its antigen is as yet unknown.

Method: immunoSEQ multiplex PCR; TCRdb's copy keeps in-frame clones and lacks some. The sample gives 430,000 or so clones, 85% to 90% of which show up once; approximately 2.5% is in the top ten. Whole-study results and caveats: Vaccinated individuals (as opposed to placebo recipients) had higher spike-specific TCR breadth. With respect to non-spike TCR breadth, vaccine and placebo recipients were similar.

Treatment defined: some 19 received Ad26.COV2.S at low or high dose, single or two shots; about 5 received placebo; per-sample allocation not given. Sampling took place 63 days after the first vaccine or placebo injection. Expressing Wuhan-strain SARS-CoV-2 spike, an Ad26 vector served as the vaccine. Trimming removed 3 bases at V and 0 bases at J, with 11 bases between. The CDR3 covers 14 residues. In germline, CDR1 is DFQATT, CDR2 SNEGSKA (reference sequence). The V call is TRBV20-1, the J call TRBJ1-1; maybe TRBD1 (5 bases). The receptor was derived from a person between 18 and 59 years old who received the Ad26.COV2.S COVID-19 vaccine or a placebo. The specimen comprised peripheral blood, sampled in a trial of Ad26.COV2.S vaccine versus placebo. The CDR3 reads CSASEGRLNTEAFF. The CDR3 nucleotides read TGCAGTGCTAGTGAGGGACGTCTGAACACTGAAGCTTTCTTT.